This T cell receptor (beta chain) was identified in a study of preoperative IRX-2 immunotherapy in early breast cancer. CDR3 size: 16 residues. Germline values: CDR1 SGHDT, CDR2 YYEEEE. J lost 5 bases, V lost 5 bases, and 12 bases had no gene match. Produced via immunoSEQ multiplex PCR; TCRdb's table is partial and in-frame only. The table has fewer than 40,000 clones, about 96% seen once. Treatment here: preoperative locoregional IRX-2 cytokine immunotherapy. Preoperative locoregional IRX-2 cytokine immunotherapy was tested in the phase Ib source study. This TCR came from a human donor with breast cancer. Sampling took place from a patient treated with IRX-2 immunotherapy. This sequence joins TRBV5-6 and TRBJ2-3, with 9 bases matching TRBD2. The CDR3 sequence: CASRVGREGRRDTQYF. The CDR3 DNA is TGTGCCAGCAGGGTGGGGCGGGAGGGCCGCAGAGATACGCAGTATTTT.